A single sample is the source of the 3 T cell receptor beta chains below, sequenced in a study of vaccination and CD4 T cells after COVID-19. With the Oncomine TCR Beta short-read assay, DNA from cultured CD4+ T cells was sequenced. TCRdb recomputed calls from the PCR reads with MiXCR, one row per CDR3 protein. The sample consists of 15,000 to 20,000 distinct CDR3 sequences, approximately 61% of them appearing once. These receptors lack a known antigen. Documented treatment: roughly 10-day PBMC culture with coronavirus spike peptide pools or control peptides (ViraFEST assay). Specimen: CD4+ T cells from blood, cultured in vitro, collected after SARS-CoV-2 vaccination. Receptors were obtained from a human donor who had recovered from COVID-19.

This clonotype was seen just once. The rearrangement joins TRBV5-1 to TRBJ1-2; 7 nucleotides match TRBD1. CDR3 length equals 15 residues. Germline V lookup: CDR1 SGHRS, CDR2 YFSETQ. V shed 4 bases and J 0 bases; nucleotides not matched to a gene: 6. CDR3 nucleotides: TGCGCCAGCAGCCCGAGGACAGGAGCTAACTATGGCTACACCTTC. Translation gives CASSPRTGANYGYTF. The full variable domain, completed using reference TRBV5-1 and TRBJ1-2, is KAGVTQTPRYLIKTRGQQVTLSCSPISGHRSVSWYQQTPGQGLQFLFEYFSETQRNKGNFPGRFSGRQFSNSRSEMNVSTLELGDSALYLCASSPRTGANYGYTFGSGTRLTVV.

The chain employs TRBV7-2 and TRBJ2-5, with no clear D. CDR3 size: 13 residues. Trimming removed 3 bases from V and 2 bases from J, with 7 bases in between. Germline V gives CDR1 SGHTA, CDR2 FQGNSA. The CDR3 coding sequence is TGTGCCAGCAGCTTGGGGTGGCAAGAGACCCAGTACTTC. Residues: CASSLGWQETQYF.

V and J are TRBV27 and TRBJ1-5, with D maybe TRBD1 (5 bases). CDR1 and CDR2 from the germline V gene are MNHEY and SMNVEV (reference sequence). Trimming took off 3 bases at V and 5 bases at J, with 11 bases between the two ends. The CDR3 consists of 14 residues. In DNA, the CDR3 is TGTGCCAGCAGTTTCAGGGTATCCGATCAGCCCCAGCATTTT. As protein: CASSFRVSDQPQHF.